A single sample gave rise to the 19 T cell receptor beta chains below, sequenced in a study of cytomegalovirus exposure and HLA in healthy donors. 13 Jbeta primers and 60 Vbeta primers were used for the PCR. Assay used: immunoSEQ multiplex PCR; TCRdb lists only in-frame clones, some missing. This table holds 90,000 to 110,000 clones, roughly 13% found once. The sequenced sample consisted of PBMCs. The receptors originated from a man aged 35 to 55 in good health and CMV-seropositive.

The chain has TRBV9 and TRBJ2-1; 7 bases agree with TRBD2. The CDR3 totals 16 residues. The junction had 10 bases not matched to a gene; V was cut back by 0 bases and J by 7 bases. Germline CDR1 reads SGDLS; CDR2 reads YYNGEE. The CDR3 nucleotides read TGTGCCAGCAGCGTAGGCGGGAGCGCCCAGTGGAATGAGCAGTTCTTC. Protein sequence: CASSVGGSAQWNEQFF.

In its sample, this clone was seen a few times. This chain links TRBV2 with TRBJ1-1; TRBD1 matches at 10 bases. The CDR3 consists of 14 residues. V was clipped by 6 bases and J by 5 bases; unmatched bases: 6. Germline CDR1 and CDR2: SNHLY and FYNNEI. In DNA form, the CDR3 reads TGTGCCAGCAGAAGGGGACAGGGGAATACTGAAGCTTTCTTT. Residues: CASRRGQGNTEAFF.

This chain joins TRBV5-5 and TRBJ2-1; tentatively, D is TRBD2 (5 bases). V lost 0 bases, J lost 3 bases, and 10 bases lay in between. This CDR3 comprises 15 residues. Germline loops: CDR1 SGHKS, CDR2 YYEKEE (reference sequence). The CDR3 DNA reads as TGTGCCAGCAGCTTGGCGGGGTTTGACTACAATGAGCAGTTCTTC. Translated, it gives CASSLAGFDYNEQFF.

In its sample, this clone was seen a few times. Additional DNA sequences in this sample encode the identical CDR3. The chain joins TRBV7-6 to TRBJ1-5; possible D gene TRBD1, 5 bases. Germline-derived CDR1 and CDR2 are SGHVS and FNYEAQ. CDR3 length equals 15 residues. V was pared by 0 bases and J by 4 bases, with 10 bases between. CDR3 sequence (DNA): TGTGCCAGCAGCTTAGCATCAGGGCTTAATCAGCCCCAGCATTTT. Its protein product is CASSLASGLNQPQHF.

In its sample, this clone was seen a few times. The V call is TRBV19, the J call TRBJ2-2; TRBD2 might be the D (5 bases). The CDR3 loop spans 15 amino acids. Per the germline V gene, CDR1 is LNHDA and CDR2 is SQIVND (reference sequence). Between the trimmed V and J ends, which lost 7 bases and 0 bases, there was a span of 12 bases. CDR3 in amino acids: CASKAPGANTGELFF. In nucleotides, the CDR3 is TGTGCCAGTAAAGCCCCCGGGGCGAACACCGGGGAGCTGTTTTTT.

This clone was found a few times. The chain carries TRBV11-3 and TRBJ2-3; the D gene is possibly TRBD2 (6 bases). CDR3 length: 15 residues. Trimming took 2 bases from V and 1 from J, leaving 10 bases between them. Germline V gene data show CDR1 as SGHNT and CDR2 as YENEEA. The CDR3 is CASSLTGSRTDTQYF. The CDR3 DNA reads TGTGCCAGCAGCTTAACCGGGAGCCGCACAGATACGCAGTATTTT.

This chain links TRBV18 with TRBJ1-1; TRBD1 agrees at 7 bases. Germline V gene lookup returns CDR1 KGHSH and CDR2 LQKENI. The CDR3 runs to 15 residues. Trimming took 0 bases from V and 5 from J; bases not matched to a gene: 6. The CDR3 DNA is TGTGCCAGCTCACCACCGGCGACAGGGAGGACTGAAGCTTTCTTT. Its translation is CASSPPATGRTEAFF. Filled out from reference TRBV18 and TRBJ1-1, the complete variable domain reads NAGVMQNPRHLVRRRGQEARLRCSPMKGHSHVYWYRQLPEEGLKFMVYLQKENIIDESGMPKERFSAEFPKEGPSILRIQQVVRGDSAAYFCASSPPATGRTEAFFGQGTRLTVV.

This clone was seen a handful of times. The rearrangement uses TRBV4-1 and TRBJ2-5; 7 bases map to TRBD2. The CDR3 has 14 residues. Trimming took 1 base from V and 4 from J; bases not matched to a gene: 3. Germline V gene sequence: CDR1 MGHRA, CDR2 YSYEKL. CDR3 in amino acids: CASSQVAGVETQYF. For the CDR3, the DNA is TGCGCCAGCAGCCAAGTCGCGGGGGTAGAGACCCAGTACTTC.

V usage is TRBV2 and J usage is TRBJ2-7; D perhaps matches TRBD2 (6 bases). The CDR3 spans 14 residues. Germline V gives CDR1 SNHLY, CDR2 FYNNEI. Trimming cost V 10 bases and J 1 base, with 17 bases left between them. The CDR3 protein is CATITSSSSYEQYF. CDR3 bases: TGTGCCACCATCACTAGCTCCTCATCCTACGAGCAGTACTTC.

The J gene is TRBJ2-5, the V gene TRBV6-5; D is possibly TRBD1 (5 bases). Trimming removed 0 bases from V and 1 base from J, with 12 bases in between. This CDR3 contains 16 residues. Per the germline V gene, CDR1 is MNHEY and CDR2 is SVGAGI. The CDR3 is CASSYSGQIPQETQYF. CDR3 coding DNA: TGTGCCAGCAGTTACTCGGGGCAGATCCCCCAAGAGACCCAGTACTTC.

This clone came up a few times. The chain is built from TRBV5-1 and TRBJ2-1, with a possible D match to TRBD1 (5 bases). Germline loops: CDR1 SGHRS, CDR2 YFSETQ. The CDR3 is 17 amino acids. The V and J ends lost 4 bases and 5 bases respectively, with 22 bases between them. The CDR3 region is CASSQTGSRSANNEQFF. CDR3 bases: TGCGCCAGCAGCCAAACAGGATCCCGGTCGGCAAACAATGAGCAGTTCTTC.

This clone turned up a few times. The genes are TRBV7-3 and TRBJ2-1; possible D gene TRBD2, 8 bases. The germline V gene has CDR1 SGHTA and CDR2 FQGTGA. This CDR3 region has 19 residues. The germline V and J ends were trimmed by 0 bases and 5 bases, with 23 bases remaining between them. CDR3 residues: CASSLTGRGTGGPNNEQFF. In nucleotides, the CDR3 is TGTGCCAGCAGCTTAACAGGCAGGGGGACGGGAGGGCCGAACAATGAGCAGTTCTTC.

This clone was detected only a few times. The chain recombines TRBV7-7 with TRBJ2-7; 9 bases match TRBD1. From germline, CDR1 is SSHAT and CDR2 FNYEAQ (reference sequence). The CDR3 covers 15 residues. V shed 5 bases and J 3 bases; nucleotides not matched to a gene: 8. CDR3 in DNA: TGTGCCAGCAGCCTGCCGGGACAGGGAATCTACGAGCAGTACTTC. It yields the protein CASSLPGQGIYEQYF.

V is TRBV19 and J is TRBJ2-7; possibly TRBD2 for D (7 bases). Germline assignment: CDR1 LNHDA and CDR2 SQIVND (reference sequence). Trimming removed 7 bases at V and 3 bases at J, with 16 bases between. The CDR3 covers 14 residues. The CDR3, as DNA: TGTGCCAGTATCGCCCCGGGGGGCGGCTACGAGCAGTACTTC. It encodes CASIAPGGGYEQYF.

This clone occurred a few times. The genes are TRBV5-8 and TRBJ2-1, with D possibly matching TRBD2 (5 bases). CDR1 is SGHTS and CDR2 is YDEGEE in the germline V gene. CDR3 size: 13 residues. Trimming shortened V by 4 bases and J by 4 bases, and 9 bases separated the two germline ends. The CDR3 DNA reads TGTGCCAGCAGCCTGGACTGGTACAATGAGCAGTTCTTC. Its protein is CASSLDWYNEQFF.

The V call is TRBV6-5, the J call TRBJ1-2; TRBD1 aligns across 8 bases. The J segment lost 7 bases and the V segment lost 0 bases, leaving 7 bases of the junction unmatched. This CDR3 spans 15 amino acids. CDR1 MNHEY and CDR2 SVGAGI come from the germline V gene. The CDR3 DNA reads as TGTGCCAGCAGTTACTCCGGCAGGGGGCTAGTTGGCTACACCTTC. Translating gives CASSYSGRGLVGYTF.

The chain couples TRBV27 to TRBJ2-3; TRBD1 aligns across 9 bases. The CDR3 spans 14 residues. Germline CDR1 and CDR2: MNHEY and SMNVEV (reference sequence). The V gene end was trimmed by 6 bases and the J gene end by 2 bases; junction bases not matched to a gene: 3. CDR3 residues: CASRGQGYTDTQYF. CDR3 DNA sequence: TGTGCCAGCAGAGGACAGGGGTACACAGATACGCAGTATTTT.

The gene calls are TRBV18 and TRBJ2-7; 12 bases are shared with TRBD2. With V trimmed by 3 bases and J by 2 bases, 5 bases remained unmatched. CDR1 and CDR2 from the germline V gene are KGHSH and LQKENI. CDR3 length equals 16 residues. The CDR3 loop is CASSPQRTSGTYEQYF. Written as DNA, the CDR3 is TGTGCCAGCTCACCCCAGAGGACTAGCGGGACCTACGAGCAGTACTTC.

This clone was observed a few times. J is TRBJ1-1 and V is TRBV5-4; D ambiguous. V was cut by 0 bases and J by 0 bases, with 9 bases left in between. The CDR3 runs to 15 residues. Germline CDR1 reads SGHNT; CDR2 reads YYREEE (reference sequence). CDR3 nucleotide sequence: TGTGCCAGCAGCTTGGCCGTACAGATGAACACTGAAGCTTTCTTT. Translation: CASSLAVQMNTEAFF.